This entry features one TCR beta chain sequence. These data come from a study of blood T cell repertoires in COVID-19. Study summary: From the United States, Italy and Spain came samples of acute and convalescent COVID-19. Nucleic acid was either cDNA or gDNA, and it came from T cells, B-cell-depleted T cells, or PBMCs.

After removal of 4 bases from V and 4 bases from J, the junction contained 6 bases not matched to a gene. The CDR3 has 14 residues. Germline lookup yields CDR1 MDHEN and CDR2 SYDVKM. Methods used by the authors: By means of reference gene primer amplification, nucleated cell counts were estimated. Here immunoSEQ multiplex PCR was the method, and the copy in TCRdb shows in-frame clones only, minus some. The V and J calls and clone size are taken from that table; D and trimming were inferred from the DNA. The data show 100,000 to 120,000 clones, with roughly 85% seen just once and more than 4% held by the top ten.

Sequences were obtained from peripheral blood. The chain carries TRBV28 and TRBJ1-2, with 7 bases identical to TRBD1. The source is a human donor in a cohort sampled during active COVID-19. The CDR3 here is CASSSPGTAYGYTF. For the CDR3, the DNA is TGTGCCAGCAGTTCGCCCGGGACAGCCTATGGCTACACCTTC.